The subject of this entry is one T cell receptor (beta chain). Germline loops: CDR1 SGHNT, CDR2 YYREEE (reference sequence). The CDR3 has 16 residues. The trim removed 0 bases at V and 0 bases at J, leaving 5 bases unmatched. This specimen belongs to a study of T cells after somatic rescue of genetic block. Method: immunoSEQ multiplex PCR; TCRdb's copy keeps in-frame clones and lacks some. The sample has more than 12,000 clones, about 72% seen once; the top ten hold 28%. The rearrangement links TRBV5-4 to TRBJ1-1; 7 nucleotides agree with TRBD1. Specimen: peripheral blood mononuclear cells (PBMCs). This clonotype originated in a man aged 18 to 35. In DNA form, the CDR3 reads TGTGCCAGCAGCTTGGACAGGGGCACGTTGAACACTGAAGCTTTCTTT. This encodes CASSLDRGTLNTEAFF. Full variable domain (rest looked up from reference TRBV5-4 and TRBJ1-1): ETGVTQSPTHLIKTRGQQVTLRCSSQSGHNTVSWYQQALGQGPQFIFQYYREEENGRGNFPPRFSGLQFPNYSSELNVNALELDDSALYLCASSLDRGTLNTEAFFGQGTRLTVV.